This is a list of T cell receptor beta chains from one sample in a study of T-cell reconstitution after alpha-beta-depleted transplantation in children. Each CDR3 protein is one row after TCRdb ran MiXCR on the PCR reads. This table has approximately 31,000 distinct CDR3 sequences, approximately 6.5% appearing once. This specimen consisted of peripheral blood, obtained 60 days after TCRalphabeta/CD19-depleted stem cell transplant. The receptors were sampled from a child under two years old who had a stem cell transplant for acute myeloid leukemia, so the T cells may come from the graft donor. The CDR3 runs from the conserved cysteine through the conserved F or W. The D gene is left open where the match is weak. Clone size appears in some rows only: once, few, many, or a class for an expanded clone.

many,TRBJ2-7,TRBV10-3,NA,CAISEPGEFYEQYF
few,TRBJ1-1,TRBV10-3,NA,CAIQTVENTEAFF
many,TRBJ2-3,TRBV6-2/TRBV6-3,NA,CASSLQASTDTQYF
many,TRBJ2-7,TRBV20-1,TRBD1,CSARETGVYEQYF
many,TRBJ2-2,TRBV9,NA,CASSVEPGSGELFF
many,TRBJ2-1,TRBV28,NA,CASSLGRTVDDEQFF
many,TRBJ2-7,TRBV28,NA,CASSYNRPGEQYF
many,TRBJ2-7,TRBV9,TRBD2,CASSRGGGEQYF
many,TRBJ1-1,TRBV30,TRBD1,CAWDYRGMNTEAFF
NA,TRBJ2-7,TRBV4-3,NA,CASSPAHPFYEQYF
many,TRBJ2-3,TRBV18,TRBD2,CASSQLAGDTDTQYF
many,TRBJ2-7,TRBV27,NA,CASTGGRRREQYF
many,TRBJ2-3,TRBV7-7,TRBD2,CASSSTSGTADTQYF
many,TRBJ2-7,TRBV20-1,TRBD1,CSARDGDRGTYEQYF
many,TRBJ2-1,TRBV29-1,NA,CSVEKAASYNEQFF
many,TRBJ2-7,TRBV27,TRBD2,CASSALGGGTAIYEQYF
NA,TRBJ2-1,TRBV7-3,TRBD2,CASSLGGFNEQFF
many,TRBJ1-5,TRBV20-1,NA,CSASGTGNQPQHF
many,TRBJ1-5,TRBV4-3,TRBD1,CASSQDRGQPQHF
many,TRBJ2-7,TRBV6-5,NA,CASSYPETYEQYF
few,TRBJ1-1,TRBV7-6,TRBD1,CASSLQQGVMNTEAFF
many,TRBJ2-1,TRBV12-3/TRBV12-4,NA,CASAYNEQFF
many,TRBJ2-1,TRBV27,TRBD2,CASSPLLAGEGDEQFF
many,TRBJ2-3,TRBV10-3,NA,CAISESMGDTQYF
many,TRBJ2-4,TRBV7-9,NA,CASSLKGRDIQYF
many,TRBJ1-1,TRBV7-9,TRBD1,CASSSPGTGRGYTEAFF
many,TRBJ2-7,TRBV9,NA,CASSVGDAFSYEQYF
many,TRBJ2-1,TRBV27,NA,CASSPGTSYNEQFF
many,TRBJ2-1,TRBV7-8,TRBD2,CASSLALAGGPMYNEQFF
few,TRBJ2-5,TRBV20-1,NA,CSARDRGRGQETQYF
many,TRBJ2-1,TRBV6-1,TRBD2,CASSDRFWTSGIEGIF
many,TRBJ2-7,TRBV29-1,TRBD2,CSVERLAGRAYEQYF
many,TRBJ2-3,TRBV7-6,NA,CASSLIRPLNTQYF
NA,TRBJ2-2,TRBV24-1,NA,CAAGPRRPNTGELFF
many,TRBJ2-5,TRBV20-1,NA,CSARDGRGGTQYF
many,TRBJ2-5,TRBV12-5,NA,CASGLDLQGRETQYF
many,TRBJ2-1,TRBV7-2,TRBD2,CASSTKRGGNNEQFF
many,TRBJ2-7,TRBV20-1,NA,CSAIVQGAYEQYF
many,TRBJ1-5,TRBV6-5,NA,CASSYSAPGNQPQHF
many,TRBJ2-6,TRBV28,NA,CASSLTPGRTHSGANVLTF
few,TRBJ1-1,TRBV7-9,NA,CASSHHRNLNTEAFF
many,TRBJ2-1,TRBV7-9,TRBD2,CASSSPSGRNNNEQFF
medium-sized,TRBJ2-1,TRBV30,NA,CAWRRGNEQFF
few,TRBJ2-4,TRBV7-9,TRBD2,CASSARGGGRTKNIQYF
many,TRBJ1-2,TRBV7-8,NA,CASSPSPNYGYTF
many,TRBJ2-1,TRBV12-3/TRBV12-4,TRBD2,CASSLAGAYNEQFF
many,TRBJ2-7,TRBV4-1,TRBD1,CASSHTTKTGWPFSYEQYF
many,TRBJ1-1,TRBV10-3,NA,CAISEGQLNTEAFF
many,TRBJ1-2,TRBV30,NA,CAWSFSTANYGYTF
NA,TRBJ2-7,TRBV30,NA,CAYTKGTEYEQYF